One sample yielded the 26 T cell receptor beta chains listed below, sequenced in a study of Ad26.COV2.S vaccination and SARS-CoV-2 variants. Sequencing used immunoSEQ multiplex PCR; TCRdb keeps in-frame clones, though not all of them. The sample comprises about 680,000 clones, about 90% of which are singletons, and over 1.3% rests with the top ten. Treatment meaning: some 20 received Ad26.COV2.S at low or high dose, single or two shots; five or six received placebo; per-sample allocation not given. Day 63 after the first vaccine or placebo injection was the time point for sampling. The material sequenced was peripheral blood, taken in a trial of Ad26.COV2.S vaccine versus placebo. The receptor set was obtained from a person aged 18-60 years who received the Ad26.COV2.S COVID-19 vaccine or a placebo.

The chain links TRBV20-1 to TRBJ2-7; D gene uncertain. Germline V gives CDR1 DFQATT, CDR2 SNEGSKA (reference sequence). The ends were cut back, 3 bases at V and 2 bases at J, with 14 bases in the middle. This CDR3 region has 14 residues. This chain's CDR3 is CSASPGLAAYEQYF. CDR3 coding DNA: TGCAGTGCTAGTCCTGGGTTAGCCGCCTACGAGCAGTACTTC.

This clone showed up just a few times. The chain joins TRBV4-2 to TRBJ2-7, with a weak D call TRBD2 (5 bases). Germline loops: CDR1 LGHNA, CDR2 YNFKEQ. V was clipped by 1 base and J by 2 bases, with 12 bases between them. CDR3 length equals 15 residues. The CDR3 nucleotides read TGTGCCAGCAGCCAAGTCACGGGAAGCCCCTACGAGCAGTACTTC. As protein: CASSQVTGSPYEQYF.

This chain uses TRBV11-2 with TRBJ2-5, with D hard to call. Trimming stripped 1 base from V and 3 bases from J, with 12 bases between. This CDR3 is built from 15 residues. The germline gives CDR1 SGHAT, CDR2 FQNNGV. The CDR3 DNA reads as TGTGCCAGCAGCTTAGTTCCTTCGGGTAAAGAGACCCAGTACTTC. Residues: CASSLVPSGKETQYF.

The chain combines TRBV12-3 or TRBV12-4 with TRBJ2-1; D could derive from TRBD1 or TRBD2 (5 bases each). V was clipped by 6 bases and J by 8 bases, with 14 bases between them. The CDR3 is 13 residues long. CDR3 nucleotides: TGTGCCAGCAGACGAAGAGAGGGACATGAGCAGTTCTTC. It is translated as CASRRREGHEQFF.

The chain recombines TRBV5-6 with TRBJ2-5; 10 bases agree with TRBD1. Trimming took 1 base from V and 5 from J; bases not matched to a gene: 5. The CDR3 spans 15 residues. From germline, CDR1 is SGHDT and CDR2 YYEEEE. DNA of the CDR3: TGTGCCAGCAGCTTGCGACAGGGGGCGGTGGAGACCCAGTACTTC. Translated: CASSLRQGAVETQYF.

The table lists this clone with a few counts. This chain links TRBV6-5 with TRBJ2-7; D remains unclear. CDR1 is MNHEY and CDR2 is SVGAGI in the germline V gene. Trimming pared 0 bases from V and 3 bases from J, leaving 6 bases between. CDR3 length equals 13 residues. The CDR3 DNA reads TGTGCCAGCAGTTACTCGACCCTCTACGAGCAGTACTTC. Protein product: CASSYSTLYEQYF.

This clone was counted once. The chain joins TRBV30 to TRBJ2-1; D is ambiguous. In germline, CDR1 is GTSNPN, CDR2 SVGIG (reference sequence). The CDR3 consists of 10 residues. The V and J ends lost 6 bases and 12 bases respectively, with 12 bases between them. CDR3 sequence: CACWTGAQFF. CDR3 nucleotide sequence: TGTGCCTGCTGGACGGGCGCGCAGTTCTTC.

The gene calls are TRBV6-5 and TRBJ1-1; 9 bases fit TRBD1. The germline gives CDR1 MNHEY, CDR2 SVGAGI. With 6 bases clipped from V and 11 bases from J, the junction kept 13 bases outside the gene matches. The CDR3 runs to 14 residues. CDR3 DNA: TGTGCCAGCAGCGGACAGGGGTTAGGTTTCAGGGCTTTCTTT. The encoded protein is CASSGQGLGFRAFF.

This clone was counted a single time. Within the sample, other DNA sequences also encode this same CDR3. CDR3 region: CASSLGTGTNEKLFF. The CDR3 DNA follows: TGTGCCAGCAGCCTTGGGACGGGGACTAATGAAAAACTGTTTTTT. The chain employs TRBV9 and TRBJ1-4; a weak D match, TRBD1 (5 bases). The CDR3 is 15 residues long. Trimming took off 4 bases at V and 2 bases at J, with 12 bases between the two ends. The V gene's germline CDR1 is SGDLS and CDR2 YYNGEE. Using reference TRBV9 and TRBJ1-4 for the parts outside the CDR3, the full variable domain is DSGVTQTPKHLITATGQRVTLRCSPRSGDLSVYWYQQSLDQGLQFLIQYYNGEERAKGNILERFSAQQFPDLHSELNLSSLELGDSALYFCASSLGTGTNEKLFFGSGTQLSVL.

The chain employs TRBV7-8 and TRBJ1-2; the match to TRBD1 covers 7 bases. This CDR3 contains 13 residues. CDR1 is SGHVS and CDR2 is FQNEAQ in the germline V gene. V lost 5 bases and J lost 2; bases outside the gene matches: 2. As DNA, the CDR3 is TGTGCCAGCAGCCCGGGACAGAACTATGGCTACACCTTC. This sequence encodes CASSPGQNYGYTF.

The V and J genes are TRBV7-2 and TRBJ2-1; D might be TRBD1 (5 bases). V was trimmed by 5 bases and J by 8 bases, leaving 16 bases between them. From germline, CDR1 is SGHTA and CDR2 FQGNSA. The CDR3 runs to 14 residues. This CDR3 is CASSARQLRDEQFF. CDR3 bases: TGTGCCAGCAGCGCCCGACAGTTACGCGATGAGCAGTTCTTC. Filled out from reference TRBV7-2 and TRBJ2-1, the complete variable domain reads GAGVSQSPSNKVTEKGKDVELRCDPISGHTALYWYRQSLGQGLEFLIYFQGNSAPDKSGLPSDRFSAERTGGSVSTLTIQRTQQEDSAVYLCASSARQLRDEQFFGPGTRLTVL.

The V gene is TRBV30, the J gene TRBJ2-1, with TRBD2 matching 9 bases. CDR1 and CDR2 from the germline V gene are GTSNPN and SVGIG (reference sequence). Unmatched junction bases numbered 25, after V lost 2 bases and J lost 2 bases. The CDR3 has 22 amino acids. The DNA for the CDR3 is TGTGCCTGGAGTATTTTGTCCGGGACAGTAGCTAGCGGGGCCTCCCCCTACAATGAGCAGTTCTTC. It is translated as CAWSILSGTVASGASPYNEQFF. The complete variable domain, with remaining parts taken from reference TRBV30 and TRBJ2-1, reads SQTIHQWPATLVQPVGSPLSLECTVEGTSNPNLYWYRQAAGRGLQLLFYSVGIGQISSEVPQNLSASRPQDRQFILSSKKLLLSDSGFYLCAWSILSGTVASGASPYNEQFFGPGTRLTVL.

The chain uses TRBV3-1 (or the pseudogene TRBV3-2) and TRBJ1-4; D is undetermined. The CDR3 runs 14 residues. The germline gives CDR1 LGHDT, CDR2 YNNKEL (reference sequence). V was shortened by 3 bases and J by 7 bases, with 12 bases between the two germline ends. The CDR3 loop reads CASSQGGNGEKLFF. As DNA, the CDR3 is TGTGCCAGCAGCCAGGGTGGAAACGGTGAAAAACTGTTTTTT.

The V and J genes are TRBV20-1 and TRBJ2-5, with 7 bases identical to TRBD1. The CDR3 extends over 12 amino acids. V shed 3 bases, J shed 4 bases, and the junction held 2 bases outside the gene matches. CDR1 is DFQATT and CDR2 is SNEGSKA in the germline V gene (reference sequence). The CDR3 loop reads CSASHRGETQYF. CDR3 in DNA: TGCAGTGCTAGTCACAGGGGAGAGACCCAGTACTTC.

This clone came up once. The J gene is TRBJ1-2, the V gene TRBV5-4, with D perhaps matching TRBD1 (6 bases). The CDR3 totals 14 residues. Trimming took 3 bases from V and 7 from J, leaving 16 bases between them. Looked up from germline, CDR1 is SGHNT and CDR2 is YYREEE (reference sequence). The CDR3 is CASSSKTQGSGYTF. Here the CDR3 DNA reads TGTGCCAGCAGCTCGAAAACACAGGGTAGTGGCTACACCTTC.

The chain carries TRBV19 and TRBJ2-1, with 11 positions matching TRBD1. V dropped 8 bases and J dropped 6; count of bases not matched to a gene: 12. The CDR3 runs to 16 residues. Germline CDR1 is LNHDA and CDR2 is SQIVND (reference sequence). The CDR3 bases are TGTGCCAGTCGGATTCAAGGGACAGGGGGGACCAATGAGCAGTTCTTC. Translation gives CASRIQGTGGTNEQFF.

The gene calls are TRBV11-2 and TRBJ2-7; a possible D gene is TRBD2 (6 bases). The CDR3 runs to 13 residues. V was pared by 4 bases and J by 5 bases, with 12 bases between. CDR1 and CDR2 (germline): SGHAT, FQNNGV. The CDR3 DNA follows: TGTGCCAGCAGCTCCGGGACTGGGGACGAGCAGTACTTC. Its protein product is CASSSGTGDEQYF. The full variable domain, rest sourced from reference TRBV11-2 and TRBJ2-7, is EAGVAQSPRYKIIEKRQSVAFWCNPISGHATLYWYQQILGQGPKLLIQFQNNGVVDDSQLPKDRFSAERLKGVDSTLKIQPAKLEDSAVYLCASSSGTGDEQYFGPGTRLTVT.

V gene TRBV4-2 combines with J gene TRBJ2-7; D ambiguous. Germline assignment: CDR1 LGHNA and CDR2 YNFKEQ. V was pared by 0 bases and J by 7 bases, with 7 bases between. This CDR3 is built from 12 residues. The CDR3 region is CASSQDWGEQYF. The CDR3 region has the DNA TGTGCCAGCAGCCAAGATTGGGGAGAGCAGTACTTC.

The chain uses TRBV18 and TRBJ2-3; TRBD2 matches at 9 bases. With V trimmed by 3 bases and J by 5 bases, 6 bases remained unmatched. The CDR3 loop spans 15 amino acids. The V gene's germline CDR1 is KGHSH and CDR2 LQKENI. The chain's CDR3 is CASSPLAGAGDTQYF. CDR3 coding DNA: TGTGCCAGCTCACCTTTAGCGGGAGCAGGAGATACGCAGTATTTT.

The genes are TRBV10-3 and TRBJ2-7; 7 positions match TRBD1. Looked up from germline, CDR1 is ENHRY and CDR2 is SYGVKD. The CDR3 is 15 amino acids. With V trimmed by 10 bases and J by 6 bases, 18 bases remained unmatched. Here the CDR3 reads CATSGQVEGYGEQYF. Written as DNA, the CDR3 is TGTGCCACCTCCGGACAGGTCGAGGGATACGGCGAGCAGTACTTC.

The chain employs TRBV18 and TRBJ1-3; D is uncertain. V dropped 1 base and J dropped 3 bases, with 10 bases sitting between them. CDR3 length equals 15 residues. Germline CDR1 reads KGHSH; CDR2 reads LQKENI. Written as DNA, the CDR3 is TGTGCCAGCTCACCACAGGGTTTAGGTGGAAACACCATATATTTT. This translates into CASSPQGLGGNTIYF. Together with reference TRBV18 and TRBJ1-3, the CDR3 gives the full variable domain: NAGVMQNPRHLVRRRGQEARLRCSPMKGHSHVYWYRQLPEEGLKFMVYLQKENIIDESGMPKERFSAEFPKEGPSILRIQQVVRGDSAAYFCASSPQGLGGNTIYFGEGSWLTVV.

This clone appeared once. The CDR3 here is CATSDLVLRTDTIYF. CDR3 DNA: TGTGCCACCAGTGATTTGGTGCTTAGGACGGACACCATATATTTT. This sequence joins TRBV24-1 and TRBJ1-3, with D uncertain. The germline gives CDR1 KGHDR, CDR2 SFDVKD. Trimming cost V 0 bases and J 8 bases, with 13 bases left between them. The CDR3 spans 15 residues.

The gene calls are TRBV24-1 and TRBJ1-1, with D perhaps matching TRBD1 (5 bases). The CDR3 covers 13 residues. V was clipped by 4 bases and J by 10 bases, with 15 bases between them. Per the germline V gene, CDR1 is KGHDR and CDR2 is SFDVKD. This chain's CDR3 is CATSEASGCRAFF. CDR3 DNA: TGTGCCACCAGTGAGGCCTCAGGGTGTAGAGCTTTCTTT.

The chain joins TRBV4-1 to TRBJ1-1; D is unclear. The CDR3 loop spans 15 amino acids. The germline gives CDR1 MGHRA, CDR2 YSYEKL. Trimming stripped 4 bases from V and 1 base from J, with 13 bases between. The CDR3 sequence is CASSLKAGTNTEAFF. DNA of the CDR3: TGCGCCAGCAGCCTCAAGGCAGGTACGAACACTGAAGCTTTCTTT.

V is TRBV2 and J is TRBJ2-3, with TRBD2 matching over 9 bases. The CDR3 extends over 17 amino acids. CDR1 and CDR2 from the germline V gene are SNHLY and FYNNEI. V trimming: 2 bases; J trimming: 0 bases; junction bases outside the gene matches: 6. The CDR3 spells CASSESLAGPSTDTQYF. CDR3 bases: TGTGCCAGCAGTGAAAGCCTAGCGGGGCCGAGCACAGATACGCAGTATTTT.

The chain is built from TRBV2 and TRBJ1-2; D is undetermined. V lost 3 bases and J lost 1, with 12 bases in between. Germline V CDR1 and CDR2: SNHLY, FYNNEI. CDR3 length equals 15 residues. CDR3 coding DNA: TGTGCCAGCAGTGACCTTGACGGATTTAACTATGGCTACACCTTC. Protein product: CASSDLDGFNYGYTF.